This entry describes one T cell receptor beta chain. PCR amplification relied on 60 Vbeta primers (plus 13 Jbeta primers). Produced via immunoSEQ multiplex PCR; TCRdb's table is partial and in-frame only. The sample shows about 130,000 clones, 70% to 80% of them seen only once. The sample comes from a study of cytomegalovirus exposure and HLA in healthy donors. This CDR3 contains 12 residues. Germline V gives CDR1 SGHRS, CDR2 YFSETQ. All donors participated as healthy donors of bone marrow. Though nominally healthy at sampling, donors likely had unrecorded immune exposures. The TCR sequence derives from a man aged 25-45 years in good health and CMV-seronegative. The sequencing sample was made of PBMCs. The chain combines TRBV5-1 with TRBJ2-5, with a possible D match to TRBD2 (6 bases). The better agreement between TRBJ2-7 and the DNA end casts doubt on the J call. The CDR3 sequence: CASSFWGVEQYF. CDR3 in DNA: TGCGCCAGCAGCTTTTGGGGGGTCGAGCAGTACTTC.